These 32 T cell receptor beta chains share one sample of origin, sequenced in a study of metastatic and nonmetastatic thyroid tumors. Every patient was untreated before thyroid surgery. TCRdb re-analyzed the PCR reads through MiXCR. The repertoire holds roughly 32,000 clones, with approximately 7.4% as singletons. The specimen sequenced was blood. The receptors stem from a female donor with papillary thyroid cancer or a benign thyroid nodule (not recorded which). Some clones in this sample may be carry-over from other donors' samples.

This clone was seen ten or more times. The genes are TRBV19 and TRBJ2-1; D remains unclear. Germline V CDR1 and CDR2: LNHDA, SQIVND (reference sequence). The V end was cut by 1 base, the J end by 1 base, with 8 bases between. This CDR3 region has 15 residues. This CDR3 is CASSIGRGSYNEQFF. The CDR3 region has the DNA TGTGCCAGTAGTATAGGGAGAGGTTCCTACAATGAGCAGTTCTTC.

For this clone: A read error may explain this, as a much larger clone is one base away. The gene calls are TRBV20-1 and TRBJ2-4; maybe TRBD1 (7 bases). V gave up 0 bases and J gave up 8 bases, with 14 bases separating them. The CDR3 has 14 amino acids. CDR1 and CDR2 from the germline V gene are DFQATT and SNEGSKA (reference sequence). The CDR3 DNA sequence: TGCAGTGCTAGAGACCAAGGCAGGGGGGACATTCAGTACTTC. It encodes CSARDQGRGDIQYF.

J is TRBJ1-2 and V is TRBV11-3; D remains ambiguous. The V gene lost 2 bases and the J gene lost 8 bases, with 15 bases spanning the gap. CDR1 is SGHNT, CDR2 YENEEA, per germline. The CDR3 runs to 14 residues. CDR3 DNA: TGTGCCAGCAGCTTATATATCGCTGGGGTCGGCTACACCTTC. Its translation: CASSLYIAGVGYTF.

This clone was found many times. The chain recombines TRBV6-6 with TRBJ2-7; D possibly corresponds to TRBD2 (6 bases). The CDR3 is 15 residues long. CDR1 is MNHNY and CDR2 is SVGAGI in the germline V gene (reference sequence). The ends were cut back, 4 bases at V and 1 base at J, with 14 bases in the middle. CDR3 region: CASSSPGLHSYEQYF. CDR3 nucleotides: TGTGCCAGCAGTTCTCCGGGACTCCATTCCTACGAGCAGTACTTC.

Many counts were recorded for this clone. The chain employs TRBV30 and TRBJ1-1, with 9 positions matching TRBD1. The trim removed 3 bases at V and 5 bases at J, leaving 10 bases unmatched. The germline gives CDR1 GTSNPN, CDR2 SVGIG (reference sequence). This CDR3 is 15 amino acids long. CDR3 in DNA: TGTGCCTGGAGGACCGGAGGGACAGGGTATACTGAAGCTTTCTTT. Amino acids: CAWRTGGTGYTEAFF.

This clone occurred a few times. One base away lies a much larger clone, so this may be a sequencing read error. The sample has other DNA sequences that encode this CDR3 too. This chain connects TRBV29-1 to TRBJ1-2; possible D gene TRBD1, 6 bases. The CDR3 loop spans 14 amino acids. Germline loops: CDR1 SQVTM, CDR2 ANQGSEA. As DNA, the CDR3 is TGCAGCGTTGAGACCCGGGGACATAACTATGGCTACACATTC. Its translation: CSVETRGHNYGYTF. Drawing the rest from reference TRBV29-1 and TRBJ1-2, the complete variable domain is SAVISQKPSRDICQRGTSLTIQCQVDSQVTMMFWYRQQPGQSLTLIATANQGSEATYESGFVIDKFPISRPNLTFSTLTVSNMSPEDSSIYLCSVETRGHNYGYTFGSGTRLTVV.

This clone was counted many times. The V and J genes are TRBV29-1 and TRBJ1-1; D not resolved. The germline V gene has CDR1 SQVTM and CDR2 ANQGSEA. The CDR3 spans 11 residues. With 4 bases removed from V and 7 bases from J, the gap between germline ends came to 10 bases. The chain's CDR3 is CSVGGDLEAFF. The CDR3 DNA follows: TGCAGCGTTGGGGGAGACCTTGAAGCTTTCTTT. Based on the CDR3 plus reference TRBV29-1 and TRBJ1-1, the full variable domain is SAVISQKPSRDICQRGTSLTIQCQVDSQVTMMFWYRQQPGQSLTLIATANQGSEATYESGFVIDKFPISRPNLTFSTLTVSNMSPEDSSIYLCSVGGDLEAFFGQGTRLTVV.

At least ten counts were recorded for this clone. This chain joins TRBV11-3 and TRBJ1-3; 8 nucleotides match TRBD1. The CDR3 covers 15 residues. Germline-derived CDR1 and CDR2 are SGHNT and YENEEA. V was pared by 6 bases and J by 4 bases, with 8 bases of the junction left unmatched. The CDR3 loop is CASSFEDRDGNTIYF. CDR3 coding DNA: TGTGCCAGCAGTTTCGAGGACAGGGACGGAAACACCATATATTTT.

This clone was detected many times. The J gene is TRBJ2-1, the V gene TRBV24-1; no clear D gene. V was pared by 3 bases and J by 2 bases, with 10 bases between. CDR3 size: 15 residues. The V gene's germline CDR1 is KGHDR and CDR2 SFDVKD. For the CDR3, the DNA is TGTGCCACCAGTGATACCCGATTGGCCTACAATGAGCAGTTCTTC. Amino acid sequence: CATSDTRLAYNEQFF.

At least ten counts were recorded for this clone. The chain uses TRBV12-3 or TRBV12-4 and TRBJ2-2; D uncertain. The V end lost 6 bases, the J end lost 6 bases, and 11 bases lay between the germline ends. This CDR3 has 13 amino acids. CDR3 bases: TGTGCCAGCAGCCCCCTATTTTCCGGGGAGCTGTTTTTT. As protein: CASSPLFSGELFF.

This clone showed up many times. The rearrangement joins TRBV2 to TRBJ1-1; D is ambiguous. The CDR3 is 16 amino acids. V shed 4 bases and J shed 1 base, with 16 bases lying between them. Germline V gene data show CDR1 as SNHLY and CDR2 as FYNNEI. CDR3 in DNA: TGTGCCAGCAGTGTAGTACTGAGGTTCGGGAACACTGAAGCTTTCTTT. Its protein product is CASSVVLRFGNTEAFF.

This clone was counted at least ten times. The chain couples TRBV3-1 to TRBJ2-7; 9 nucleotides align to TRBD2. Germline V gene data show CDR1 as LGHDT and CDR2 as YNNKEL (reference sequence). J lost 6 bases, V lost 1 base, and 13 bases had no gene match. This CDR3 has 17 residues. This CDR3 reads CASSQGIVAGETGEQYF. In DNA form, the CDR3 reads TGTGCCAGCAGCCAAGGAATAGTAGCGGGAGAGACAGGCGAGCAGTACTTC.

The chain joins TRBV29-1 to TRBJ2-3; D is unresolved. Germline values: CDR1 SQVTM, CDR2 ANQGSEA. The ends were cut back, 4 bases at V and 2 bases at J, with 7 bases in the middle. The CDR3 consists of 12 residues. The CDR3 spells CSVVVFTDTQYF. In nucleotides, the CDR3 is TGCAGCGTTGTGGTGTTCACAGATACGCAGTATTTT.

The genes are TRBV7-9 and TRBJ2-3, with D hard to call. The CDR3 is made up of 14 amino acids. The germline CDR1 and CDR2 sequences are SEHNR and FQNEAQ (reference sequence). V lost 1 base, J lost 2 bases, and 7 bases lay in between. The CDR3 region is CASSLDAPTDTQYF. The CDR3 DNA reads TGTGCCAGCAGCTTAGACGCCCCCACAGATACGCAGTATTTT.

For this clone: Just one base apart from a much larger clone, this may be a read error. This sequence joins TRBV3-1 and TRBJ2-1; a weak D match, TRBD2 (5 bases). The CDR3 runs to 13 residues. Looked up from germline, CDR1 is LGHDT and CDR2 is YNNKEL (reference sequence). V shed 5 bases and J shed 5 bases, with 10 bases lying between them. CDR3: CASSVPGDNEQFF. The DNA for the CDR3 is TGTGCCAGCAGCGTCCCCGGGGACAATGAGCAGTTCTTC.

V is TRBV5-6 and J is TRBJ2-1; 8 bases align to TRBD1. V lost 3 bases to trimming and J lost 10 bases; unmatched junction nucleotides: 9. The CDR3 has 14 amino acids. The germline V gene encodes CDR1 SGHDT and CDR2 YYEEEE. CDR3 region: CASSSWTGPYEQFF. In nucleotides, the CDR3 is TGTGCCAGCAGCTCCTGGACAGGGCCGTACGAGCAGTTCTTC.

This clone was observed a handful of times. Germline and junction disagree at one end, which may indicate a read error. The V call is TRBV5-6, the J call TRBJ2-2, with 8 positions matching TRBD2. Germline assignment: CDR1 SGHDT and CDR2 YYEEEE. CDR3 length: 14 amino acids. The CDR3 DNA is TGTGCCAGCAGTACTAGCGGCCTCACCGCGGAGCTGTTTTTT. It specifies CASSTSGLTAELFF.

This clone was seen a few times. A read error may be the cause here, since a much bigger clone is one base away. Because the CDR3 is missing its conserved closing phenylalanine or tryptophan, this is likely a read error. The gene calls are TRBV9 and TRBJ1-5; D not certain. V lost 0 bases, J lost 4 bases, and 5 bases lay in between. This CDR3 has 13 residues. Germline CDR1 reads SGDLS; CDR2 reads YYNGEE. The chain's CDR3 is CASSVGVNQPQHS. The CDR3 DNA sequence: TGTGCCAGCAGCGTAGGAGTAAATCAGCCCCAGCATTCT.

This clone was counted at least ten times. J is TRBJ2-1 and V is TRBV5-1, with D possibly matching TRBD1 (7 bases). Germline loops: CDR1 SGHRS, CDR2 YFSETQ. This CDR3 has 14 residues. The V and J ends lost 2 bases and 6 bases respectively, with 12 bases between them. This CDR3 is CASSFGGDSNEQFF. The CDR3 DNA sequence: TGCGCCAGCAGCTTTGGAGGGGACAGCAATGAGCAGTTCTTC.

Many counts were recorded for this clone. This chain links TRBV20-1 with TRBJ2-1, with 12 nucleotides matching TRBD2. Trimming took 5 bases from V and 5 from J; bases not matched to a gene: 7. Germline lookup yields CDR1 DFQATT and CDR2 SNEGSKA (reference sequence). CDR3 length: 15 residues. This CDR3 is CSAGKTSGRNNEQFF. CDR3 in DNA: TGCAGTGCTGGAAAGACTAGCGGGAGAAACAATGAGCAGTTCTTC.

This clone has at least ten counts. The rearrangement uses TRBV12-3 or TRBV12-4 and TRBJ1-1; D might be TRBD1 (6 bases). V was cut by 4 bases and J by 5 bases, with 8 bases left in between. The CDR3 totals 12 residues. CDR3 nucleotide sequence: TGTGCCAGCAGTTACAGGGTAACTGAAGCTTTCTTT. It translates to CASSYRVTEAFF.

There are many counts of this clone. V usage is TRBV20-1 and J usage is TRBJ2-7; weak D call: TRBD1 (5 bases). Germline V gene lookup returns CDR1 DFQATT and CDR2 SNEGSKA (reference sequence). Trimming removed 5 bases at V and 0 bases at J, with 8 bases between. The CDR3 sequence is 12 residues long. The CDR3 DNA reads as TGCAGTGCTTCGACAGACTCCTACGAGCAGTACTTC. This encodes CSASTDSYEQYF.

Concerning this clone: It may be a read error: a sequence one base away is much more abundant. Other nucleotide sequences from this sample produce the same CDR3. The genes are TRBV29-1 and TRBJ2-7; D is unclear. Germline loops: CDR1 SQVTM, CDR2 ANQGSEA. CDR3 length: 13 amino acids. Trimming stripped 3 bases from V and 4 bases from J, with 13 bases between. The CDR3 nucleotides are TGCAGCGTTGAGAACGCCCTCTCATACGAGCAGTACTTC. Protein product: CSVENALSYEQYF.

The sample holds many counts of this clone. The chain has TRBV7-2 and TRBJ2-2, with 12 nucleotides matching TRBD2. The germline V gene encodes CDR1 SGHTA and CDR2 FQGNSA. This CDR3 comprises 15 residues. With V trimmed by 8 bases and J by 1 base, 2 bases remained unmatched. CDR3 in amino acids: CASLLAGGNTGELFF. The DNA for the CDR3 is TGTGCCAGCCTACTAGCGGGGGGGAACACCGGGGAGCTGTTTTTT.

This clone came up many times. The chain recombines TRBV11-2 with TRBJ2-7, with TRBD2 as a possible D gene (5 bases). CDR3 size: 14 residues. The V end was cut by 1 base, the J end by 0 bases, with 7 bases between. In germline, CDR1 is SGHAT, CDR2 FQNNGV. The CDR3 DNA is TGTGCCAGCAGCTTAGGACGGGACTCCTACGAGCAGTACTTC. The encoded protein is CASSLGRDSYEQYF.

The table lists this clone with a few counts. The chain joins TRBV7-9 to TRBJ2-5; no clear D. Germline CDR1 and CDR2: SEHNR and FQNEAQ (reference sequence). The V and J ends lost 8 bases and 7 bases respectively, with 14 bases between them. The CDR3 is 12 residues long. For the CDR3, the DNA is TGTGCCAGCGGCATACTCATGGGGACCCAGTACTTC. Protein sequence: CASGILMGTQYF.

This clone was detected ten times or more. CDR3 loop: CASSEWAVETQYF. CDR3 sequence (DNA): TGTGCCAGCAGTGAATGGGCAGTGGAGACCCAGTACTTC. This chain links TRBV25-1 with TRBJ2-5, with D unresolved. Between the trimmed V and J ends, which lost 1 base and 5 bases, there was a span of 8 bases. The CDR3 is 13 amino acids. Germline CDR1 MGHDK, CDR2 SYGVNS.

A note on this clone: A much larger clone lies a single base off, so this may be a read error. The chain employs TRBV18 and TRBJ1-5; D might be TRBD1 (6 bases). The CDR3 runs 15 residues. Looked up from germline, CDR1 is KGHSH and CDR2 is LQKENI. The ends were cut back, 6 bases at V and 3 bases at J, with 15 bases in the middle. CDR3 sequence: CASSPNRVLNQPQHF. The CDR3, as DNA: TGTGCCAGCTCGCCAAACAGGGTGCTCAATCAGCCCCAGCATTTT.

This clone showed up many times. Here the CDR3 reads CASSLIAGKNRETQYF. CDR3 DNA sequence: TGTGCCAGCAGCTTAATAGCGGGGAAAAACCGGGAGACCCAGTACTTC. This chain links TRBV7-9 with TRBJ2-5; 8 bases align to TRBD2. CDR1 and CDR2 from the germline V gene are SEHNR and FQNEAQ (reference sequence). The ends lost 2 bases at V and 5 bases at J; junction bases unmatched: 10. The CDR3 covers 16 residues.

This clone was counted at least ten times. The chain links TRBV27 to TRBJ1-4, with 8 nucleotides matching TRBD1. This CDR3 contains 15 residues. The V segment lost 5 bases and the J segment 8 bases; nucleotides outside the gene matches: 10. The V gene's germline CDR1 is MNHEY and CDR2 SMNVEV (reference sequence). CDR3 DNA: TGTGCCAGCAGTCCGCAGACAGGGGTGGGGGAAAAACTGTTTTTT. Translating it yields CASSPQTGVGEKLFF.

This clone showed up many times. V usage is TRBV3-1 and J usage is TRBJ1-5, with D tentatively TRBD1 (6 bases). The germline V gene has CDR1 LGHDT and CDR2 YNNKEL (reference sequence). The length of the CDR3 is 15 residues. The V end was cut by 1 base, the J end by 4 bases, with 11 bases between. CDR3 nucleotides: TGTGCCAGCAGCCAAGGACAGGTGAGAAATCAGCCCCAGCATTTT. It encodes CASSQGQVRNQPQHF.

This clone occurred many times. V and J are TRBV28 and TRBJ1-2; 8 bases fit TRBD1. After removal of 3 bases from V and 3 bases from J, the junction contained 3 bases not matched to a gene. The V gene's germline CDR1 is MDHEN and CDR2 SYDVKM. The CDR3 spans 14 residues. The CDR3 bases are TGTGCCAGCAGTTTGAACAGGGGGTACTATGGCTACACCTTC. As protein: CASSLNRGYYGYTF.